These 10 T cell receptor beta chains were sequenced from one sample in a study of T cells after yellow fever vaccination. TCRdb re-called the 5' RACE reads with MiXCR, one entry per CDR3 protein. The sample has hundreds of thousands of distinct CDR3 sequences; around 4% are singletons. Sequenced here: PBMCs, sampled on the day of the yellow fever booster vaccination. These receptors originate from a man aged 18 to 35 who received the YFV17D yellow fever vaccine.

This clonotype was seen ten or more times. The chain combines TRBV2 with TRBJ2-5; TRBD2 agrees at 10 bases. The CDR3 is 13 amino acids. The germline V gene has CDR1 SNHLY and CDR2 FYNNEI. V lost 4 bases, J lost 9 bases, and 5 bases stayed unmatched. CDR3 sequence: CASSGLAGEAQYF. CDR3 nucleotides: TGTGCCAGCAGTGGTCTAGCGGGGGAGGCCCAGTACTTC. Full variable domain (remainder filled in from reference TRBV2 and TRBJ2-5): EPEVTQTPSHQVTQMGQEVILRCVPISNHLYFYWYRQILGQKVEFLVSFYNNEISEKSEIFDDQFSVERPDGSNFTLKIRSTKLEDSAMYFCASSGLAGEAQYFGPGTRLLVL.

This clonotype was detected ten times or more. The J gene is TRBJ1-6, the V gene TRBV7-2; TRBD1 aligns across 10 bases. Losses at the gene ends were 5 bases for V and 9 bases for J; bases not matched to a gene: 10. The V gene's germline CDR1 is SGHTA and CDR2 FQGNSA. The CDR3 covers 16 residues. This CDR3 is CASSLAGQGRGSPLHF. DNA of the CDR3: TGTGCCAGCAGCCTCGCGGGACAGGGGAGAGGTTCACCCCTCCACTTT.

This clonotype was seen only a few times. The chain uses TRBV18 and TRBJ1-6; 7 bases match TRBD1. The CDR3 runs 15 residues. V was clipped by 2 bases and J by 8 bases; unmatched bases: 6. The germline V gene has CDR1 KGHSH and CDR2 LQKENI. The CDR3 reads CASSPETGFDSPLHF. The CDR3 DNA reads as TGTGCCAGCTCACCAGAGACAGGGTTTGATTCACCCCTCCACTTT.

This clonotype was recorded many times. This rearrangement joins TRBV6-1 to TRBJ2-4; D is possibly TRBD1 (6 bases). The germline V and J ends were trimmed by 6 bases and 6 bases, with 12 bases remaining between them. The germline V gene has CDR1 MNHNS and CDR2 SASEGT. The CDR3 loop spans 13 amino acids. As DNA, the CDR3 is TGTGCCAGCAGCCCAACAGGGACAAACATTCAGTACTTC. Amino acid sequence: CASSPTGTNIQYF.

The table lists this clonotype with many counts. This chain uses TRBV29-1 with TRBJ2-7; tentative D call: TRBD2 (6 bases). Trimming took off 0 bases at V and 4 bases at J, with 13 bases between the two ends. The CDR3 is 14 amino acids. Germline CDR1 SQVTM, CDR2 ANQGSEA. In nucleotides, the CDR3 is TGCAGCGTTGAAGATCTAGCGAGGGCTTACGAGCAGTACGTC. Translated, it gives CSVEDLARAYEQYV.

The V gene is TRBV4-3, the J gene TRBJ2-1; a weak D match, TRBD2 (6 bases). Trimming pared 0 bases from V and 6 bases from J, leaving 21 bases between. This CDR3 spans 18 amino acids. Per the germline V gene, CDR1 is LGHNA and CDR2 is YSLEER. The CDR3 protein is CASSQDLPAGGSGNEQFF. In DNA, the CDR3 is TGCGCCAGCAGCCAAGATCTCCCAGCGGGCGGTAGTGGCAATGAGCAGTTCTTC.

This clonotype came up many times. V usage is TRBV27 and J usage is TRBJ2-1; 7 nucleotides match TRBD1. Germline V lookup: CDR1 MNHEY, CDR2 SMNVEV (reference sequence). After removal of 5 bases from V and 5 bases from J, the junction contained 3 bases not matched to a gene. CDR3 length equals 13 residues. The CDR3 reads CASSHGTDNEQFF. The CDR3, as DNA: TGTGCCAGCAGTCACGGGACAGACAATGAGCAGTTCTTC.

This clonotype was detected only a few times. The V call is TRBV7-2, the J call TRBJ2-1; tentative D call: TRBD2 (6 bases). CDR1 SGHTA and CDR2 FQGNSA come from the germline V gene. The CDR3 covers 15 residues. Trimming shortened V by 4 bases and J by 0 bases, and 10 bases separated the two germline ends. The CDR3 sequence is CASSWRGSSYNEQFF. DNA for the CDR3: TGTGCCAGCAGCTGGCGGGGAAGCTCCTACAATGAGCAGTTCTTC.

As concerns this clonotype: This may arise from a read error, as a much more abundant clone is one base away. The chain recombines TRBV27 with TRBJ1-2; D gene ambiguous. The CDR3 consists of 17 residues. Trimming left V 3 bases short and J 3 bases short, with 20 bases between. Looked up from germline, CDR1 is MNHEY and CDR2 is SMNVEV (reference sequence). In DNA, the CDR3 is TGTGCCAGCAGTTTTGTAGCCCTTCAGGTTGGACACTATGGCTACACCTTC. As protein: CASSFVALQVGHYGYTF.

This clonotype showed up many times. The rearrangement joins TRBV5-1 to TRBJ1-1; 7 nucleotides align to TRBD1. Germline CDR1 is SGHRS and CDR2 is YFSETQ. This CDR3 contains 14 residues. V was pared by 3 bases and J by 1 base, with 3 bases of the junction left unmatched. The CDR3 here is CASSSDRENTEAFF. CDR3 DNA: TGCGCCAGCAGCTCAGACAGGGAGAACACTGAAGCTTTCTTT.